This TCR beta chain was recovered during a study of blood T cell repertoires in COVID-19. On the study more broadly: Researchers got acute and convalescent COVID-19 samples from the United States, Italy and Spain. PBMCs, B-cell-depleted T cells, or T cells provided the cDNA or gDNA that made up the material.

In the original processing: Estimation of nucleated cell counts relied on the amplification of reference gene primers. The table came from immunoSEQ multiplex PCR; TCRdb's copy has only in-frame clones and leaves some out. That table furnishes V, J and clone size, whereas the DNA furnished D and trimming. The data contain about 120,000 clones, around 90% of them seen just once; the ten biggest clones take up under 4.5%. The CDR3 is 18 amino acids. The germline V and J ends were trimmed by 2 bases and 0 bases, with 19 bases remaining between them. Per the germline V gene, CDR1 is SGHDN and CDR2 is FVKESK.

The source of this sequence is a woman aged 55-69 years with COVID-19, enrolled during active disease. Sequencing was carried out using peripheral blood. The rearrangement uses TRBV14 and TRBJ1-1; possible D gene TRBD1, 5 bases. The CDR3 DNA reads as TGTGCCAGCAGCCAAATGGGTCCCGGGGGGGGATTGAACACTGAAGCTTTCTTT. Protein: CASSQMGPGGGLNTEAFF.